The 8 T cell receptor beta chains reported below all come from one sample, sequenced in a study of shared clonotypes between healthy human individuals. Sequencing used immunoSEQ multiplex PCR; TCRdb keeps in-frame clones, though not all of them. The sample records hundreds of thousands of clones, around 79% being singletons. The material sequenced was PBMCs. All receptors come from a woman aged 40 to 49 in good health. Some clones in this sample may be carry-over from other donors' samples.

CDR3: CASSERLAGDTQYF. CDR3 DNA: TGTGCCAGCAGTGAAAGGCTAGCAGGAGATACGCAGTATTTT. The V and J genes are TRBV6-1 and TRBJ2-3, with D perhaps TRBD2 (5 bases). The V gene's germline CDR1 is MNHNS and CDR2 SASEGT. V was trimmed by 2 bases and J by 5 bases, leaving 11 bases between them. CDR3 length: 14 amino acids.

The J gene is TRBJ2-7, the V gene TRBV9; the D gene is possibly TRBD2 (6 bases). The CDR3 totals 15 residues. Germline V gene data show CDR1 as SGDLS and CDR2 as YYNGEE. Trimming removed 0 bases at V and 3 bases at J, with 13 bases between. Here the CDR3 DNA reads TGTGCCAGCAGCGTAGCCGCTAGCGCCTACTACGAGCAGTACTTC. This encodes CASSVAASAYYEQYF.

The chain links TRBV10-3 to TRBJ2-3; tentative D call: TRBD1 (6 bases). This CDR3 spans 15 amino acids. V dropped 3 bases and J dropped 1 base, with 11 bases sitting between them. Germline-derived CDR1 and CDR2 are ENHRY and SYGVKD. CDR3 in amino acids: CAISEGGAGTDTQYF. The CDR3 DNA reads as TGTGCCATCAGTGAAGGGGGTGCAGGCACAGATACGCAGTATTTT.

This chain joins TRBV6-5 and TRBJ2-3; no firm D call. V shed 2 bases and J shed 0 bases, with 6 bases lying between them. Per germline, CDR1 MNHEY and CDR2 SVGAGI. The length of the CDR3 is 14 residues. CDR3 in DNA: TGTGCCAGCAGTTACGATCTTAGCACAGATACGCAGTATTTT. Protein product: CASSYDLSTDTQYF.

The sample holds one count of this clone. The V and J genes are TRBV7-9 and TRBJ2-3, with unresolved D. This CDR3 is built from 13 residues. Between the trimmed V and J ends, which lost 5 bases and 9 bases, there was a span of 15 bases. Looked up from germline, CDR1 is SEHNR and CDR2 is FQNEAQ (reference sequence). In DNA, the CDR3 is TGTGCCAGCAGCCCCGAGGTGGCCGGGACGCAGTATTTT. Its protein is CASSPEVAGTQYF. Supplemented by reference TRBV7-9 and TRBJ2-3, the full variable domain reads DTGVSQNPRHKITKRGQNVTFRCDPISEHNRLYWYRQTLGQGPEFLTYFQNEAQLEKSRLLSDRFSAERPKGSFSTLEIQRTEQGDSAMYLCASSPEVAGTQYFGPGTRLTVL.

The chain couples TRBV25-1 to TRBJ2-7; 8 nucleotides match TRBD2. V gave up 7 bases and J gave up 3 bases; unmatched junction bases: 5. This CDR3 spans 13 amino acids. From germline, CDR1 is MGHDK and CDR2 SYGVNS. Written as DNA, the CDR3 is TGTGCCAGCATAGGGGCGGGAGGCTACGAGCAGTACTTC. Protein: CASIGAGGYEQYF.

The J gene is TRBJ2-7, the V gene TRBV6-1; perhaps TRBD1 as D (6 bases). This CDR3 is 15 amino acids long. Per germline, CDR1 MNHNS and CDR2 SASEGT. V was pared by 1 base and J by 2 bases, with 12 bases between. The CDR3 DNA sequence: TGTGCCAGCAGTGAAGTGGACAGAACTACCTACGAGCAGTACTTC. Protein: CASSEVDRTTYEQYF.

The genes are TRBV27 and TRBJ1-2, with TRBD1 as a possible D gene (6 bases). This CDR3 is 13 amino acids long. The germline V and J ends were trimmed by 4 bases and 8 bases, with 14 bases remaining between them. In germline, CDR1 is MNHEY, CDR2 SMNVEV (reference sequence). This CDR3 reads CASSYDLRGGYTF. The DNA for the CDR3 is TGTGCCAGCAGTTACGATCTTAGGGGGGGCTACACCTTC.